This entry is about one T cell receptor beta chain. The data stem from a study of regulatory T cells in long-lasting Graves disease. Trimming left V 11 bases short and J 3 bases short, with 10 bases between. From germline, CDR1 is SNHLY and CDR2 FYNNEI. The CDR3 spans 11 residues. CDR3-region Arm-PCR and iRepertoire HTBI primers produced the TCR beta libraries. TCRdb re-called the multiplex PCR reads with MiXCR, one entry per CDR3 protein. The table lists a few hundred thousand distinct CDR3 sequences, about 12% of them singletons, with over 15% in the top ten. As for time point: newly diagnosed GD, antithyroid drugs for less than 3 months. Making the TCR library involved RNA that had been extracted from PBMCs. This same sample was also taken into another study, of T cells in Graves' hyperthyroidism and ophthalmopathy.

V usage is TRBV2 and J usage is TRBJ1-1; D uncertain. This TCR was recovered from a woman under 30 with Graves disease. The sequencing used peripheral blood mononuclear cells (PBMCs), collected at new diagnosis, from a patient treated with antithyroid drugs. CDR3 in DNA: TGTGCCCGACGGGTGGACACTGAAGCTTTCTTT. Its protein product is CARRVDTEAFF.